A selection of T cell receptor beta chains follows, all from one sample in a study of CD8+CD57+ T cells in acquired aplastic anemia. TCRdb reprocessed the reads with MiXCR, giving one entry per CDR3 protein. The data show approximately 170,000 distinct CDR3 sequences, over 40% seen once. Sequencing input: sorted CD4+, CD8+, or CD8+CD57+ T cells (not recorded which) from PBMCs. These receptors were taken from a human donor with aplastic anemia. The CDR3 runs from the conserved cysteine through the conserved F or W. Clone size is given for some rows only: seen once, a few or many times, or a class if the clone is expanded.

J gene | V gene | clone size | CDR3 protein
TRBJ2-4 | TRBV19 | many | CASTPTGGFKNIQYF
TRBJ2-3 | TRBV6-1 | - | CASSLGVIQVTDTQYF
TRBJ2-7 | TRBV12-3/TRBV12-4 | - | CASSFFRGQEQYF
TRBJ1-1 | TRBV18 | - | CASSPIQILNTEAFF
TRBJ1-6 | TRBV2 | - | CASSEAGAHNSPLHF
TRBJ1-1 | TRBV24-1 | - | CATGQDTEAFF
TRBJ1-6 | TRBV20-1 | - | CSARAAGPYSYSPLHF
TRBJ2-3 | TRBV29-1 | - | CSLVGGGTDTQYF
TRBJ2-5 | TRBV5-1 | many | CASREAGQAKETQYF
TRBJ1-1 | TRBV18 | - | CASSPLGQNLMNTEAFF
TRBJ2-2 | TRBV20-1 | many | CSARRGTAPGTGELFF
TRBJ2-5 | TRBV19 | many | CASSTRSEGETQYF
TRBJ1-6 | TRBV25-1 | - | CASSETGYNSPLHF
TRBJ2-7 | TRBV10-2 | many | CASKRGPYEQYF
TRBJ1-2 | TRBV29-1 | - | CSVEDLGAGGYTF
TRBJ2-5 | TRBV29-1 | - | CSVAYRRFQETQYF
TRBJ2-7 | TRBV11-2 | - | CASSFGQAPYEQYF
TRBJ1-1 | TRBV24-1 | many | CATSDLTGAAFF
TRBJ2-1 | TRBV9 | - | CAGSPWGESSYNEQFF
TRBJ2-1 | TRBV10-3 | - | CAISAGTSVYNEQFF
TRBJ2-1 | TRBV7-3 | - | CASSLPASGGAKFF
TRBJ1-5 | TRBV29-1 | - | CSIRTGSGQPQHF
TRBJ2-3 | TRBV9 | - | CASSTGTSGMVDTQYF
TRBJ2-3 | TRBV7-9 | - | CASRRTDTQYF
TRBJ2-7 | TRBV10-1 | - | CASSEGRNHEQYF
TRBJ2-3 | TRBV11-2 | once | CASSLELGLAGVASTDTQYF
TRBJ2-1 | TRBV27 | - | CASSSSGTGLFF
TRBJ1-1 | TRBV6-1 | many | CASSSTGTENTEAFF
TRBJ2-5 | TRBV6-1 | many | CASSDMGWWGGQMETQYF
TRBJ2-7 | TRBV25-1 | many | CASSESVKDSYEQYF
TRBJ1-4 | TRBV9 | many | CASSVAWGLSEKLFF
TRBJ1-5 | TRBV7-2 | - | CASSFGWSNQPQHF
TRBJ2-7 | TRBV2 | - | CASSELQGRSYEQYF
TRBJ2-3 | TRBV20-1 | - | CSASRDWRTQYF
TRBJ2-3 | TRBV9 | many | CASSVGPGITDTQYF
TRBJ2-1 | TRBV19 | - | CASSDRTPFF
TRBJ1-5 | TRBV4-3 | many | CASSQDHGPQPQHF
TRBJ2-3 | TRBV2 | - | CASRLAGRDTQYF
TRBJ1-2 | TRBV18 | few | CASSPQGAEGYTF
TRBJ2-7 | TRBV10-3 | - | CAISESGIEYF
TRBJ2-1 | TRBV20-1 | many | CSAKTSWGYNEQFF
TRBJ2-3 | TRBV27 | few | CASSLGDPRTDTQYF
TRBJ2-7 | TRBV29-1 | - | CSVEEAGSMGEQYF
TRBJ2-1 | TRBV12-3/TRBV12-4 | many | CASSFSGVNEQFF
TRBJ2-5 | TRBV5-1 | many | CASSLMTGTQETQYF
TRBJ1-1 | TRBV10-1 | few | CASSESMGDRGEAFF
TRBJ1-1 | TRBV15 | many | CATSRPGTAATEAFF
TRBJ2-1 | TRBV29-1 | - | CSVESLASNSEQFF
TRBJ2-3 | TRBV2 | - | CASSQGSGSTDTQYF
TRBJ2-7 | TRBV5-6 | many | CASSFDRGVREQYF
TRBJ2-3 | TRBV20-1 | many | CSAWHLGGPRTDTQYF
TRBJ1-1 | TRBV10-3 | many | CAISTGTGGNTEAFF
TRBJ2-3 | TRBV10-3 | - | CGISGRAPGGNTDTQYF